Presented here are 27 T cell receptor beta chains from one specimen sequenced in a study of neurological immune-mediated disorders. TCRdb reprocessed the 5' RACE reads with MiXCR, giving one entry per CDR3 protein. The sample has approximately 80,000 distinct CDR3 sequences, approximately 4.3% seen once. Time point reported: longitudinal time-point 3. The sequenced sample consisted of PBMCs. These receptors all stem from a woman in her sixties with multiple sclerosis.

This clonotype was observed at least ten times. The chain links TRBV2 to TRBJ2-5; 10 nucleotides agree with TRBD1. This CDR3 region has 15 residues. The germline CDR1 and CDR2 sequences are SNHLY and FYNNEI. J gave up 4 bases and V 4 bases, and 6 bases lay outside the gene matches. CDR3 coding DNA: TGTGCCAGCAGTGCGGACAGGGGGAGGGGAGAGACCCAGTACTTC. It is translated as CASSADRGRGETQYF.

This clonotype was seen many times. The rearrangement links TRBV7-9 to TRBJ1-5; 9 nucleotides match TRBD1. Germline V gives CDR1 SEHNR, CDR2 FQNEAQ (reference sequence). With 5 bases clipped from V and 5 bases from J, the junction kept 7 bases outside the gene matches. The CDR3 loop spans 15 amino acids. This CDR3 is CASSAWTGVDQPQHF. The CDR3 nucleotides are TGTGCCAGCAGCGCCTGGACAGGGGTCGATCAGCCCCAGCATTTT. Full variable domain (rest looked up from reference TRBV7-9 and TRBJ1-5): DTGVSQNPRHKITKRGQNVTFRCDPISEHNRLYWYRQTLGQGPEFLTYFQNEAQLEKSRLLSDRFSAERPKGSFSTLEIQRTEQGDSAMYLCASSAWTGVDQPQHFGDGTRLSIL.

Ten or more counts support this clonotype. This CDR3 is CASSLGSGGGATDTQYF. The CDR3, as DNA: TGTGCCAGCAGCTTAGGCTCTGGCGGGGGGGCGACAGATACGCAGTATTTT. V and J are TRBV7-2 and TRBJ2-3; 9 bases are a match to TRBD2. V dropped 1 base and J dropped 3; count of bases not matched to a gene: 8. This CDR3 is built from 17 residues. Germline assignment: CDR1 SGHTA and CDR2 FQGNSA.

This clonotype was counted ten times or more. V gene TRBV3-1 combines with J gene TRBJ2-1, with TRBD2 as a possible D gene (5 bases). Germline V gene sequence: CDR1 LGHDT, CDR2 YNNKEL (reference sequence). V shed 4 bases and J shed 8 bases, with 15 bases lying between them. The CDR3 runs 14 residues. The CDR3 DNA is TGTGCCAGCAGCCCCCGGACTGCAGCCGATGAGCAGTTCTTC. It is translated as CASSPRTAADEQFF.

This clonotype was found many times. This rearrangement joins TRBV12-3 or TRBV12-4 to TRBJ2-7; TRBD2 matches at 13 bases. Trimming removed 5 bases from V and 4 bases from J; junction bases left unmatched: 8. This CDR3 spans 16 amino acids. The CDR3 loop is CASSGGLAGRKYEQYF. The CDR3, as DNA: TGTGCCAGCAGTGGGGGACTAGCGGGGAGAAAGTACGAGCAGTACTTC.

This clonotype was seen at least ten times. The chain links TRBV12-3 or TRBV12-4 to TRBJ1-2; possibly TRBD1 for D (6 bases). The CDR3 covers 16 residues. V gave up 2 bases and J gave up 2 bases, with 15 bases separating them. CDR3 sequence (DNA): TGTGCCAGCAGTTTAATAAGTGGGGGCGCGAACTATGGCTACACCTTC. Translating it yields CASSLISGGANYGYTF.

This clonotype was counted at least ten times. This sequence joins TRBV5-6 and TRBJ2-5, with D tentatively TRBD1 or TRBD2 (5 bases each). The CDR3 length is 13 residues. CDR1 is SGHDT, CDR2 YYEEEE, per germline. Trimming took off 4 bases at V and 5 bases at J, with 12 bases between the two ends. The CDR3 region is CASSGLAGETQYF. The CDR3 bases are TGTGCCAGCAGCGGACTGGCAGGGGAGACCCAGTACTTC.

This clonotype was detected many times. This rearrangement joins TRBV6-6 to TRBJ2-7, with TRBD2 as a possible D gene (7 bases). CDR1 is MNHNY and CDR2 is SVGAGI in the germline V gene (reference sequence). The CDR3 sequence is 13 residues long. The ends were cut back, 8 bases at V and 2 bases at J, with 13 bases in the middle. CDR3 amino acids: CASGGGGTYEQYF. DNA for the CDR3: TGTGCCAGCGGGGGAGGGGGGACCTACGAGCAGTACTTC.

This clonotype was detected ten times or more. The rearrangement uses TRBV5-1 and TRBJ2-3; D perhaps matches TRBD1 (6 bases). The CDR3 has 15 amino acids. V dropped 0 bases and J dropped 3 bases, with 11 bases sitting between them. Germline CDR1 and CDR2: SGHRS and YFSETQ. The CDR3 nucleotides read TGCGCCAGCAGCTTGGAACAGGGAAAGACAGATACGCAGTATTTT. Protein product: CASSLEQGKTDTQYF.

This clonotype was observed many times. The chain recombines TRBV5-1 with TRBJ1-1; the D is unclear. Trimming removed 0 bases from V and 2 bases from J, with 8 bases in between. This CDR3 region has 14 residues. Germline CDR1 and CDR2: SGHRS and YFSETQ. CDR3 in amino acids: CASSLVGSNTEAFF. CDR3 in DNA: TGCGCCAGCAGCTTGGTGGGGTCCAACACTGAAGCTTTCTTT.

This clonotype was counted ten times or more. The rearrangement joins TRBV5-1 to TRBJ2-7; weak D call: TRBD2 (6 bases). CDR3 length: 14 residues. With 1 base removed from V and 3 bases from J, the gap between germline ends came to 11 bases. The germline V gene has CDR1 SGHRS and CDR2 YFSETQ. In DNA, the CDR3 is TGCGCCAGCAGCTTGTCGGGGGTGATCTACGAGCAGTACTTC. Translation: CASSLSGVIYEQYF.

This clonotype was seen at least ten times. The CDR3 coding sequence is TGTGCCAGCAGCGTCCCCGGTAAATCCTACAATGAGCAGTTCTTC. This sequence encodes CASSVPGKSYNEQFF. The chain recombines TRBV9 with TRBJ2-1; D is undetermined. The CDR3 contains 15 residues. Trimming removed 2 bases at V and 1 base at J, with 10 bases between. Germline CDR1 reads SGDLS; CDR2 reads YYNGEE. The whole variable domain, remainder taken from reference TRBV9 and TRBJ2-1, is DSGVTQTPKHLITATGQRVTLRCSPRSGDLSVYWYQQSLDQGLQFLIQYYNGEERAKGNILERFSAQQFPDLHSELNLSSLELGDSALYFCASSVPGKSYNEQFFGPGTRLTVL.

This clonotype was seen ten or more times. The rearrangement uses TRBV15 and TRBJ2-7, with a possible D match to TRBD1 (6 bases). Deletions cut 0 bases from V and 12 bases from J, with 15 bases between. Germline V gene data show CDR1 as LNHNV and CDR2 as YYDKDF (reference sequence). The CDR3 length is 13 residues. The CDR3 here is CATSRDRTGSWYF. The CDR3 nucleotides are TGTGCCACCAGCAGAGACCGAACAGGGTCTTGGTACTTC.

This clonotype has at least ten counts. The chain is built from TRBV20-1 and TRBJ1-1; D possibly corresponds to TRBD1 (6 bases). The CDR3 covers 19 residues. Per the germline V gene, CDR1 is DFQATT and CDR2 is SNEGSKA (reference sequence). V lost 1 base and J lost 0, with 24 bases in between. DNA of the CDR3: TGCAGTGCTAGAGTCCACTTAGGGACACATAACACCATGAACACTGAAGCTTTCTTT. This encodes CSARVHLGTHNTMNTEAFF.

Sample share makes this clonotype medium-sized. The CDR3 region is CASSSDARTGPGGTQYF. As DNA, the CDR3 is TGCGCCAGCAGCTCGGATGCGCGGACAGGGCCCGGAGGCACGCAGTATTTT. The chain is built from TRBV5-1 and TRBJ2-3; 8 nucleotides align to TRBD1. Germline values: CDR1 SGHRS, CDR2 YFSETQ. J was trimmed by 9 bases and V by 3 bases; bases with no gene match: 18. The CDR3 has 17 residues. The whole variable domain, remainder taken from reference TRBV5-1 and TRBJ2-3, is KAGVTQTPRYLIKTRGQQVTLSCSPISGHRSVSWYQQTPGQGLQFLFEYFSETQRNKGNFPGRFSGRQFSNSRSEMNVSTLELGDSALYLCASSSDARTGPGGTQYFGPGTRLTVL.

This clonotype was found many times. The chain combines TRBV12-3 or TRBV12-4 with TRBJ2-5; TRBD1 aligns across 12 bases. V trimming: 7 bases; J trimming: 3 bases; junction bases outside the gene matches: 6. The CDR3 spans 15 residues. DNA of the CDR3: TGTGCCAGCAACAAGGGACAGGGGGCGAAAGAGACCCAGTACTTC. As protein: CASNKGQGAKETQYF.

This clonotype was seen repeatedly, ten times or more. The gene calls are TRBV5-1 and TRBJ1-5, with D hard to call. CDR1 and CDR2 from the germline V gene are SGHRS and YFSETQ. The CDR3 contains 15 residues. Deletions cut 0 bases from V and 7 bases from J, with 14 bases between. The CDR3 sequence is CASSLDGGLRQPQHF. The CDR3 region has the DNA TGCGCCAGCAGCTTGGATGGTGGGCTAAGGCAGCCCCAGCATTTT.

With respect to this clonotype: A much larger clone lies one base from this, so it may be a read error. The chain uses TRBV18 and TRBJ1-1; D not resolved. There are 13 residues in the CDR3. Germline assignment: CDR1 KGHSH and CDR2 LQKENI. As DNA, the CDR3 is TGTGCCAGCTCACCACCGCCCGCGGCTGAAGATTTCTTT. This codes for CASSPPPAAEDFF. The complete variable domain, with remaining parts taken from reference TRBV18 and TRBJ1-1, reads NAGVMQNPRHLVRRRGQEARLRCSPMKGHSHVYWYRQLPEEGLKFMVYLQKENIIDESGMPKERFSAEFPKEGPSILRIQQVVRGDSAAYFCASSPPPAAEDFFGQGTRLTVV.

In this sample, this clonotype turned up many times. The V gene is TRBV7-8, the J gene TRBJ2-3; TRBD1 is a possible D gene (5 bases). V was shortened by 0 bases and J by 4 bases, with 11 bases between the two germline ends. Per germline, CDR1 SGHVS and CDR2 FQNEAQ. The length of the CDR3 is 15 residues. The CDR3 loop is CASSLAGRVADTQYF. The DNA for the CDR3 is TGTGCCAGCAGCTTAGCGGGCAGGGTGGCAGATACGCAGTATTTT.

This clonotype was seen at least ten times. The V and J genes are TRBV28 and TRBJ1-5; the D gene is possibly TRBD1 (6 bases). V was trimmed by 3 bases and J by 4 bases, leaving 31 bases between them. The CDR3 is 21 residues long. Germline assignment: CDR1 MDHEN and CDR2 SYDVKM. CDR3 protein: CASSLLVLGTGLGRGNQPQHF. The CDR3 DNA sequence: TGTGCCAGCAGTTTGCTCGTCCTGGGAACAGGGCTCGGCCGCGGGAATCAGCCCCAGCATTTT.

At least ten counts were recorded for this clonotype. The gene calls are TRBV11-2 and TRBJ2-5; TRBD1 matches 8 bases. This CDR3 has 15 residues. Losses at the gene ends were 3 bases for V and 5 bases for J; bases not matched to a gene: 8. CDR1 is SGHAT, CDR2 FQNNGV, per germline. In DNA form, the CDR3 reads TGTGCCAGCAGCTTGCAGACAGGGGTGATGGAGACCCAGTACTTC. It specifies CASSLQTGVMETQYF.

Many counts were recorded for this clonotype. J is TRBJ2-5 and V is TRBV7-8, with 8 bases that match TRBD2. The V gene's germline CDR1 is SGHVS and CDR2 FQNEAQ. The ends lost 6 bases at V and 7 bases at J; junction bases unmatched: 10. The length of the CDR3 is 14 residues. The CDR3 is CASRNLAGGGTQYF. CDR3 in DNA: TGTGCCAGCAGGAACCTCGCGGGGGGCGGGACCCAGTACTTC.

This clonotype was counted many times. The rearrangement uses TRBV7-9 and TRBJ2-7, with 7 bases fitting TRBD1. The CDR3 length is 14 residues. Germline trimming cut 4 bases from V and 0 bases from J; bases unmatched to any gene: 3. In germline, CDR1 is SEHNR, CDR2 FQNEAQ (reference sequence). CDR3 sequence reads: CASSWDSNSYEQYF. The CDR3 DNA sequence: TGTGCCAGCAGCTGGGACAGTAACTCCTACGAGCAGTACTTC. Using reference TRBV7-9 and TRBJ2-7 for the parts outside the CDR3, the full variable domain is DTGVSQNPRHKITKRGQNVTFRCDPISEHNRLYWYRQTLGQGPEFLTYFQNEAQLEKSRLLSDRFSAERPKGSFSTLEIQRTEQGDSAMYLCASSWDSNSYEQYFGPGTRLTVT.

This clonotype was found many times. The V call is TRBV12-3 or TRBV12-4, the J call TRBJ2-4; either TRBD1 or TRBD2 may fit D (5 bases each). The CDR3 is 16 amino acids. V was clipped by 2 bases and J by 6 bases, with 17 bases between them. CDR3 sequence reads: CASSLWGIALRNIQYF. The CDR3 bases are TGTGCCAGCAGTTTATGGGGGATTGCACTTAGAAACATTCAGTACTTC.

This clonotype was seen at least ten times. This chain links TRBV3-1 with TRBJ2-3, with TRBD2 matching 10 bases. Germline V gives CDR1 LGHDT, CDR2 YNNKEL (reference sequence). V gave up 4 bases and J gave up 2 bases; unmatched junction bases: 6. The CDR3 is made up of 16 amino acids. CDR3 loop: CASSPTGTSVTDTQYF. DNA for the CDR3: TGTGCCAGCAGCCCCACCGGGACTAGCGTCACAGATACGCAGTATTTT.

This clonotype was detected many times. The rearrangement joins TRBV5-5 to TRBJ1-5, with D unclear. The length of the CDR3 is 15 residues. Germline CDR1 SGHKS, CDR2 YYEKEE (reference sequence). The V gene lost 0 bases and the J gene lost 0 bases, with 7 bases spanning the gap. The CDR3 nucleotides read TGTGCCAGCAGCTTGGGGAAAGTTAGCAATCAGCCCCAGCATTTT. It is translated as CASSLGKVSNQPQHF. Supplemented by reference TRBV5-5 and TRBJ1-5, the full variable domain reads DAGVTQSPTHLIKTRGQQVTLRCSPISGHKSVSWYQQVLGQGPQFIFQYYEKEERGRGNFPDRFSARQFPNYSSELNVNALLLGDSALYLCASSLGKVSNQPQHFGDGTRLSIL.

There are many counts of this clonotype. The rearrangement uses TRBV5-1 and TRBJ2-2; D not certain. The CDR3 is made up of 16 amino acids. The V end lost 4 bases, the J end lost 5 bases, and 18 bases lay between the germline ends. The V gene's germline CDR1 is SGHRS and CDR2 YFSETQ. The CDR3 loop reads CASSPAIAAETGELFF. CDR3 nucleotide sequence: TGCGCCAGCAGCCCCGCAATAGCCGCGGAAACCGGGGAGCTGTTTTTT.